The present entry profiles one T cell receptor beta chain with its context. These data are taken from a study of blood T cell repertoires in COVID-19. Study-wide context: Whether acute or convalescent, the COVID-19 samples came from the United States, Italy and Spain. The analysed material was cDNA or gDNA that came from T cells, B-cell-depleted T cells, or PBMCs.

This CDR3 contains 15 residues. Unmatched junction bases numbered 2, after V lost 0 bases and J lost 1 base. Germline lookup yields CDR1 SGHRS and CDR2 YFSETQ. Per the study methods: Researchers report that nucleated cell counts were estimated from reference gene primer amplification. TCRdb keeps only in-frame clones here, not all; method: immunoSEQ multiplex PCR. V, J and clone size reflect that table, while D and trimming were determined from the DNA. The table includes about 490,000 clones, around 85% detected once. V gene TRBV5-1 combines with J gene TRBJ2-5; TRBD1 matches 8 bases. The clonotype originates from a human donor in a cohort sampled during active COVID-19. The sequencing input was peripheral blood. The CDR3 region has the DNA TGCGCCAGCAGCTTGGGACAGGGGCGCCAAGAGACCCAGTACTTC. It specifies CASSLGQGRQETQYF.